The TCR beta chain under discussion was sequenced for a study of blood T cell repertoires in COVID-19. In the study overall: Samples came from the United States, Italy and Spain, spanning acute and convalescent COVID-19. In each case, the material was cDNA or gDNA derived from T cells, B-cell-depleted T cells, or PBMCs.

In germline, CDR1 is SGHDT, CDR2 YYEEEE. The CDR3 spans 12 residues. Trimming took 3 bases from V and 8 from J, leaving 11 bases between them. In the original analysis: Amplification from reference gene primers served as the basis for estimated nucleated cell counts. Data came from immunoSEQ multiplex PCR; TCRdb stores just in-frame clones and leaves some out. The V and J calls and clone size were taken over from that table, and D and trimming were inferred from the DNA. The sample contains hundreds of thousands of clones, roughly 85% of which appear only once. The chain links TRBV5-6 to TRBJ1-1; D gene ambiguous. The receptor was derived from a man younger than 35 with active or convalescent COVID-19. The sequencing input was peripheral blood. Here the CDR3 reads CASSWAPEEAFF. DNA for the CDR3: TGTGCCAGCAGCTGGGCCCCAGAAGAAGCTTTCTTT.